This TCR beta chain was obtained from a study of T-cell reconstitution after alpha-beta-depleted transplantation in children. The library targeted TCRbeta and was prepared with unique molecular identifiers. TCRdb passed the PCR reads through MiXCR, listing each CDR3 protein once. The sample lists around 500,000 distinct CDR3 sequences, about 12% occurring once. V lost 2 bases to trimming and J lost 6 bases, with 8 bases between them. Germline loops: CDR1 DFQATT, CDR2 SNEGSKA (reference sequence). This CDR3 has 11 residues. The chain couples TRBV20-1 to TRBJ2-7; D uncertain. This clonotype was sampled from a human donor who donated a stem cell graft to a child with combined immunodeficiency. The sequencing used PBMCs from the stem cell graft donor, collected from the stem cell graft. The CDR3 DNA reads TGCAGTGCTAGAACCCCCCTCGAGCAGTACTTC. This sequence encodes CSARTPLEQYF.